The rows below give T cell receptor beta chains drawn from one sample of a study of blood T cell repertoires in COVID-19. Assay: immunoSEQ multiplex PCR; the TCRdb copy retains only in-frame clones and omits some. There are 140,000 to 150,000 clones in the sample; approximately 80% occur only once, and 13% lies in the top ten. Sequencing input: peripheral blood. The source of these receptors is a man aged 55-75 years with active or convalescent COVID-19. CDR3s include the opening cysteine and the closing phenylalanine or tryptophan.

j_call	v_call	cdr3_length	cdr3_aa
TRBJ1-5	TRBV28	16	CASSTGYGHSNQPQHF
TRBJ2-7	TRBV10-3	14	CAIRETSGSNEQYF
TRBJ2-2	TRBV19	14	CASNGDRATGELFF
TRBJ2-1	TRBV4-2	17	CASSQGGRRSAYNEQFF
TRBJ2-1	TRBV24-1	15	CATSGTSVSYNEQFF
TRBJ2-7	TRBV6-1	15	CASSDSSKSPYEQYF
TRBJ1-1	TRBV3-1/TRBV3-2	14	CASSQLDRNTEAFF
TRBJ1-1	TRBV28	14	CASEETASQTEAFF
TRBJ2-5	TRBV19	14	CASMDRGGQETQYF
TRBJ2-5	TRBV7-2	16	CASSAGSGRYQETQYF
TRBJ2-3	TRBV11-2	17	CASSQAWTSGIADTQYF
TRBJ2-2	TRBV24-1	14	CATSAGVNTGELFF
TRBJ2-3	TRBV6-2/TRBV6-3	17	CASSPWGSEGGTDTQYF
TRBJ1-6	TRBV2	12	CASRVGDSPLHF
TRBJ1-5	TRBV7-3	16	CASSIYRDRERQPQHF
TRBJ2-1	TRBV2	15	CASRTSSVSYNEQFF
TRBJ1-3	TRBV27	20	CASSLYGTGANALSGNTIYF
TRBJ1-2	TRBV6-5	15	CASREGGRGQDGYTF
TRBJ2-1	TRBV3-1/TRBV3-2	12	CASSQSGYEQFF
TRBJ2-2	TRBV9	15	CASSPAGVGLSGLFF
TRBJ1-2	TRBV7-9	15	CASSYPVAGGSLDTF
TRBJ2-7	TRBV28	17	CASSTSTGGTFSYEQYF
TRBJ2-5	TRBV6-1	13	CASSERGPETQYF
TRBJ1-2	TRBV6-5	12	CASRIGDYGYTF
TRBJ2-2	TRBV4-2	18	CASSQDQGLAANTGELFF
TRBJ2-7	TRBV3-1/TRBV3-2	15	CASSHSLAEVYEQYF
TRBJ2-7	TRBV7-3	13	CASSSGTGLEQYF
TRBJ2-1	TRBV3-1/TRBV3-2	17	CASSPYITTSVYNEQFF
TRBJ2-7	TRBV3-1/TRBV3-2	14	CASRGTSGNYEQYF
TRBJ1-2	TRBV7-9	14	CASSLSRGDYGYTF
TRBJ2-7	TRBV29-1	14	CSVRDRGRQNEQYF
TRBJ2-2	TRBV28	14	CASSFGSSGGELFF
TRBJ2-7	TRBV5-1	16	CASSLAGGTVTYEQYF
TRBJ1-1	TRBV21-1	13	CASTYRVNTEAFF
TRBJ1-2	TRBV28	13	CASSPGRVFGYTF
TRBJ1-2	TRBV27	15	CASSPPPGTGGGYTF
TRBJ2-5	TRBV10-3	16	CAISYNDRGLRETQYF
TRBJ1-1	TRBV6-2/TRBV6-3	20	CASSSKTTQGNRGRLDEAFF
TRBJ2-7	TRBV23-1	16	CASSQSKKGRGDEQYF
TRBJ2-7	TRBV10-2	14	CASRPGLAVPEQYF
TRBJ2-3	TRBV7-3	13	CASSHSTSDTQYF
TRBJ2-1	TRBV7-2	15	CASSLDASSYNEQFF
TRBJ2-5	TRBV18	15	CASSPPGTAQETQYF
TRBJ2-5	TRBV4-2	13	CASSQDGEGTQYF
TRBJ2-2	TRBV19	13	CASSPPGDGELFF
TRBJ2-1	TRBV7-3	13	CASNSPPADEQFF
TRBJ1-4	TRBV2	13	CATRDRFSEKLFF
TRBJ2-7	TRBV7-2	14	CASSLGANTGEQYF
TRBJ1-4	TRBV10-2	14	CASNGQSTNEKLFF
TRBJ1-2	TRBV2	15	CASREGDGTYYGYTF
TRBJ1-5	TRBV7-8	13	CASGQGSNQPQHF
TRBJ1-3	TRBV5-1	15	CASSLGHISGNTIYF
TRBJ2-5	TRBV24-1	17	CATSDFAGLAGGETQYF
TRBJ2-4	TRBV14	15	CASSQLGSPLNIQYF